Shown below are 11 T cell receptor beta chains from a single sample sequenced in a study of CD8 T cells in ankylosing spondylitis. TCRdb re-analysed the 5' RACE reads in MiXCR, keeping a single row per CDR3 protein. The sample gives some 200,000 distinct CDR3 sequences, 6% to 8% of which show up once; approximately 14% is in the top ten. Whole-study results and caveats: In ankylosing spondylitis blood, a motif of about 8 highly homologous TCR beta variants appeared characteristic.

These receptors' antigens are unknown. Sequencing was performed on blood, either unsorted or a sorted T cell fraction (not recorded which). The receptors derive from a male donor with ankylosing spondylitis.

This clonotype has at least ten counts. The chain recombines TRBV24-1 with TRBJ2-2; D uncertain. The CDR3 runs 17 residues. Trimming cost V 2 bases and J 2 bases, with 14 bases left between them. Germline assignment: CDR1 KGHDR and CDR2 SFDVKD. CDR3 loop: CATSDSIWDRNTGELFF. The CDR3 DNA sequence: TGTGCCACCAGTGATTCGATTTGGGATCGAAACACCGGGGAGCTGTTTTTT.

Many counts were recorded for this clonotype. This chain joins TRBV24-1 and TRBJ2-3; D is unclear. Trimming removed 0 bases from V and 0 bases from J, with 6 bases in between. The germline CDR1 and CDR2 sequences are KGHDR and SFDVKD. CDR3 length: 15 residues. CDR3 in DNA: TGTGCCACCAGTGATTTGAACCCTAGCACAGATACGCAGTATTTT. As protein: CATSDLNPSTDTQYF.

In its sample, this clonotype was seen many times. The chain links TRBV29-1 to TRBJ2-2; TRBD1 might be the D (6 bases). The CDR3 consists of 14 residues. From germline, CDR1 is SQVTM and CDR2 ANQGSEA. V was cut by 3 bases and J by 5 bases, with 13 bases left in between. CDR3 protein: CSVDGQGSTGELFF. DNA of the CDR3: TGCAGCGTTGACGGGCAGGGGAGTACCGGGGAGCTGTTTTTT.

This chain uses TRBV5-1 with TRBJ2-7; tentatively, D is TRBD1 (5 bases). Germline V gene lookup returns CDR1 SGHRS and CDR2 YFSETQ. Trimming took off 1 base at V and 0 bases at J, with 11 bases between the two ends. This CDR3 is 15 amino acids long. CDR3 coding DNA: TGCGCCAGCAGCTTGTCACAGGCACACTCCTACGAGCAGTACTTC. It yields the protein CASSLSQAHSYEQYF.

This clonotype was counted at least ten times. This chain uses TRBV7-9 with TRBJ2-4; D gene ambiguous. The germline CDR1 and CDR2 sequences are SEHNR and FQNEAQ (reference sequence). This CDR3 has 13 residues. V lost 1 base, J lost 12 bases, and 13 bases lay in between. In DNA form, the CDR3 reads TGTGCCAGCAGCTTAGGTTTGTCCGGTTCTCAGTACTTC. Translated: CASSLGLSGSQYF.

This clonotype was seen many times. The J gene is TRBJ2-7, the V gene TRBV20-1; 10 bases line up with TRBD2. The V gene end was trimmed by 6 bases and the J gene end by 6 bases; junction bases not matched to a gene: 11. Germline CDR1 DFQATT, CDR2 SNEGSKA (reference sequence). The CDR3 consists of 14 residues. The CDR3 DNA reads TGCAGTGCCGACCGTCTAGCGGGAGTGGGCGAGCAGTACTTC. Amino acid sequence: CSADRLAGVGEQYF.

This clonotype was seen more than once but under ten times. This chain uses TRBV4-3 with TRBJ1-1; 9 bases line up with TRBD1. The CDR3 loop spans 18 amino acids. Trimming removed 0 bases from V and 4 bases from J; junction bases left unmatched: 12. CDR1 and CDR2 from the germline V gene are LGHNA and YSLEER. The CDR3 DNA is TGCGCCAGCAGCCAAGAATCCGGACAGGGGTATACTGGCACTGAAGCTTTCTTT. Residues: CASSQESGQGYTGTEAFF.

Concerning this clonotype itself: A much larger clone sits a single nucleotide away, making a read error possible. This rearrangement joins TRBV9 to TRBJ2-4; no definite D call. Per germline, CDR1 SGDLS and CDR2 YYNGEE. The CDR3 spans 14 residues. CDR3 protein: CASSVDGAKNIQCF. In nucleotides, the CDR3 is TGTGCCAGCAGCGTAGACGGAGCCAAAAACATTCAGTGCTTC.

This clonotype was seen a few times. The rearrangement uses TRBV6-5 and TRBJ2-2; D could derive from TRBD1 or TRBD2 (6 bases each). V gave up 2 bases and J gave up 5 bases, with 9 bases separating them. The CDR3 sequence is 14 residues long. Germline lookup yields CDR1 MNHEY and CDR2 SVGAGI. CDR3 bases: TGTGCCAGCAGTTACCTAGGGGGGACCGGGGAGCTGTTTTTT. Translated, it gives CASSYLGGTGELFF.

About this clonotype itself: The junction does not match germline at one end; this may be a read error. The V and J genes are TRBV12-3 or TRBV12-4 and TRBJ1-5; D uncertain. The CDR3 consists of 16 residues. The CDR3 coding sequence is TGTGCCAGCAGTTTAGATCCTGCAGGATTACATCAACCCCAGCATTTT. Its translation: CASSLDPAGLHQPQHF.

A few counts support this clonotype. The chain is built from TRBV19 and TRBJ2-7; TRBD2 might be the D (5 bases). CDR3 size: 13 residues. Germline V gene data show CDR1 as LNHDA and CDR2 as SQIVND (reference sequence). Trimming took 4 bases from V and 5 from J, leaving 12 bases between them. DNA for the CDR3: TGTGCCAGTAGTAAGGACTCCTGGGACGAGCAGTACTTC. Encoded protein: CASSKDSWDEQYF.